The entry below describes one TCR beta chain. The target antigen is unknown. This may come from a read error, since a much larger clone is one base off. TCRdb analysed the PCR reads with MiXCR anew, one entry per CDR3 protein. This table has 65,000 or so distinct CDR3 sequences, approximately 18% appearing once. Naive CD8 libraries used roughly 17,000 to 1,100,000 sorted cells and 10%, 30% or 50% RNA. This sample was taken from a study of molecular identifiers for immune sequencing clone quantification. Study background: The replicates split RNA from roughly 20,000 or 100,000 naive CD8 cells five ways and sequenced four.

Study results and limitations: The study reportedly detected spiked Jurkat TCR RNA from one cell among around 1 million naive cells.

This sequence was found in a human donor in good health. Some libraries in this study had Jurkat cell RNA spiked in. The sample was naive CD8+ T cells from blood, with Jurkat cell RNA spiked in. Noted subset: FACS-sorted CD8+CD4-CCR7+CD45RA+ naive T cells.

The DNA for the CDR3 is TGTGCCAGCAGCTTTTTACAGGCTAATGAAAAACTGTTTTTT. Its protein is CASSFLQANEKLFF. The rearrangement uses TRBV7-8 and TRBJ1-4, with D possibly TRBD1 on 5 matching bases. With 3 bases removed from V and 3 bases from J, the gap between germline ends came to 8 bases. The CDR3 length is 14 residues. Germline V CDR1 and CDR2: SGHVS, FQNEAQ. Combining the CDR3 with reference TRBV7-8 and TRBJ1-4 gives the whole variable domain GAGVSQSPRYKVAKRGQDVALRCDPISGHVSLFWYQQALGQGPEFLTYFQNEAQLDKSGLPSDRFFAERPEGSVSTLKIQRTQQEDSAVYLCASSFLQANEKLFFGSGTQLSVL.